The TCR beta chain described here comes from a study of chemoradiotherapy in HPV16-positive cancers. Samples were taken several times over chemoradiotherapy. The method was immunoSEQ multiplex PCR; TCRdb's version includes in-frame clones alone and lacks a portion of them. Here the sample spans about 12,000 clones, roughly four fifths being singletons. On this clone itself: Its matching antigen is unknown.

Study observations and caveats: The functional HPV-specific definition rests on just a couple of HPV16-positive patients. During treatment, candidate HPV-specific clones and E7-related motifs expanded in tumor.

Sampling was performed from a patient who underwent chemoradiotherapy. The sequence came from a human donor with HPV-associated anogenital cancer.

This chain's CDR3 is CASSVSWVGNEQFF. Here the CDR3 DNA reads TGTGCCAGCAGTGTCTCTTGGGTCGGAAATGAGCAGTTCTTC. The chain links TRBV2 to TRBJ2-1; D gene unclear. V lost 4 bases to trimming and J lost 7 bases, with 14 bases between them. Germline assignment: CDR1 SNHLY and CDR2 FYNNEI. The CDR3 contains 14 residues.